The T cell receptor beta chain under discussion was sequenced for a study of cytomegalovirus exposure and HLA in healthy donors. V gave up 7 bases and J gave up 5 bases, with 12 bases separating them. Germline CDR1 reads MDHEN; CDR2 reads SYDVKM. The CDR3 has 14 residues. In the PCR, 60 Vbeta and 13 Jbeta primers were used. TCRdb keeps only in-frame clones here, not all; method: immunoSEQ multiplex PCR. Among fewer than 200,000 clones listed, around 77% were seen once. This chain links TRBV28 with TRBJ1-6, with D unclear. This clonotype was obtained from a man between 60 and 75 years old in good health and CMV-seronegative. Sequenced sample: PBMCs. CDR3 sequence: CASKLSPDNSPLHF. In DNA, the CDR3 is TGTGCCAGCAAGCTAAGTCCCGATAATTCACCCCTCCACTTT.